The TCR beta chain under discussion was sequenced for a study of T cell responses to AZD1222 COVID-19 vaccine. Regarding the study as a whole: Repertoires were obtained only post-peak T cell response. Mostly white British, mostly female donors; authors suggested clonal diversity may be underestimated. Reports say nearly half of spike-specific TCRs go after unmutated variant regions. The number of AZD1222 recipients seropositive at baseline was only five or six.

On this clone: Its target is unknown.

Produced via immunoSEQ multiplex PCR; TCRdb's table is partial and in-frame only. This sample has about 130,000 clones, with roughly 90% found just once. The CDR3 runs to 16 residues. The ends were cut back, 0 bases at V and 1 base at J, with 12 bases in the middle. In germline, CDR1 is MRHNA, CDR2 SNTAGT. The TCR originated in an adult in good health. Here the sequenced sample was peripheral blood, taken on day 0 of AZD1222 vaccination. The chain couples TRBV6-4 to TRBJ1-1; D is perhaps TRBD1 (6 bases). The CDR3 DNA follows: TGTGCCAGCAGTGACTCAAGGACAGTGGGGAACACTGAAGCTTTCTTT. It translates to CASSDSRTVGNTEAFF.